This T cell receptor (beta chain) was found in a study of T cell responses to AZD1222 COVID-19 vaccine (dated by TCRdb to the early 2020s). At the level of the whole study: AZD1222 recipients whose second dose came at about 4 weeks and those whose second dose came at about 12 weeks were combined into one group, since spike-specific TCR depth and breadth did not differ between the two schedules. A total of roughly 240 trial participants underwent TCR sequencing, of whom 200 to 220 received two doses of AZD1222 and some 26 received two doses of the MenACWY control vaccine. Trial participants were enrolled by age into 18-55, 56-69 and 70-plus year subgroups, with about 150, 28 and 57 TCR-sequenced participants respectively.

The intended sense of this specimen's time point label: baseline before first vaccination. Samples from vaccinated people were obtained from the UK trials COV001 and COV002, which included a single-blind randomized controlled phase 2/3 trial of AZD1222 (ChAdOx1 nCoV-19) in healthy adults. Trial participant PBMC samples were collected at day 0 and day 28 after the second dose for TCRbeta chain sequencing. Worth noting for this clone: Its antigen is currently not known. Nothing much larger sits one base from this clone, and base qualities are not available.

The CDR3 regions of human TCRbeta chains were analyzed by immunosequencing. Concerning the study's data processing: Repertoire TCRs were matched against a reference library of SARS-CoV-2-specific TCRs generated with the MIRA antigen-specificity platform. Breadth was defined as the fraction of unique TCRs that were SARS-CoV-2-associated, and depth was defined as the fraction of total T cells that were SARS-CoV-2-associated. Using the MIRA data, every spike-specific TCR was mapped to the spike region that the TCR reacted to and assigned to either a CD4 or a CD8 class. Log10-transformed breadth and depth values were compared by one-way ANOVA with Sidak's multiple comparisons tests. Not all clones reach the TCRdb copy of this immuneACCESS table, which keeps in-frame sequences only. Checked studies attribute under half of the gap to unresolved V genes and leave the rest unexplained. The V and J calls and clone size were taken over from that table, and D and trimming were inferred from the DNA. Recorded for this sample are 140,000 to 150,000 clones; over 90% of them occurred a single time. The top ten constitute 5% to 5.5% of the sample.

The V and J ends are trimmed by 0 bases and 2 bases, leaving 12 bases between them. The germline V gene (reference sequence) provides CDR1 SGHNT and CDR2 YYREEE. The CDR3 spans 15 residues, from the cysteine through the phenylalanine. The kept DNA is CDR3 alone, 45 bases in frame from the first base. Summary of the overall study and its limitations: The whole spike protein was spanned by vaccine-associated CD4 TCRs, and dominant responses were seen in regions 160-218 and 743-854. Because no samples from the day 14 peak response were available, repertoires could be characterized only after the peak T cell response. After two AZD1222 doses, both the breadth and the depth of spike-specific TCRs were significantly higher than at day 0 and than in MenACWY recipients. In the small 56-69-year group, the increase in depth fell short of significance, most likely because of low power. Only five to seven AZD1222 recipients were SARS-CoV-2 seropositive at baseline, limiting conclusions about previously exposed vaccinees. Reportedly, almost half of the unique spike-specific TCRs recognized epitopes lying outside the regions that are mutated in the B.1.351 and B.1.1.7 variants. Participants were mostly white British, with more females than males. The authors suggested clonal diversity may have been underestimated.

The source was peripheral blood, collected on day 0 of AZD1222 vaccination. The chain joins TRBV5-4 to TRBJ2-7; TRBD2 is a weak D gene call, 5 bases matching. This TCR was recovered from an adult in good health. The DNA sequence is TGTGCCAGCAGCTTGGAAGCGGTGGCAGCCTACGAGCAGTACTTC. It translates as CASSLEAVAAYEQYF.